This record covers a single T cell receptor beta chain. No antigen is known for it. The data were produced by immunoSEQ multiplex PCR, yet TCRdb's version contains in-frame clones alone and is incomplete. The data show about 5,700 clones, 26% seen once. This sample was included in a study of T cell clonotyping in hematopoietic cell transplantation. The V and J ends lost 6 bases and 3 bases, in that order; junction bases with no gene match: 6. The CDR3 runs to 14 residues. Germline assignment: CDR1 MGHDK and CDR2 SYGVNS. Study results and limitations: Recipient TCR diversity dropped after transplant; expanded clonotypes rose from day 30 to 180.

The TCR comes from a male patient between 40 and 50 years old who had an allogeneic stem cell transplant from an unrelated donor, so the T cells may come from the graft donor. Some clones in this sample may be carry-over from other donors' samples. The chain links TRBV25-1 to TRBJ2-7; 9 nucleotides line up with TRBD2. This specimen was peripheral blood mononuclear cells, taken 180 days after allogeneic stem cell transplant. CDR3 coding DNA: TGTGCCAGCAGGAGGAGCGGGGGGTTCTACGAGCAGTACTTC. This translates into CASRRSGGFYEQYF.